The 10 T cell receptor beta chains reported below all come from one sample, sequenced in a study of cytomegalovirus exposure and HLA in healthy donors. This PCR relied on a set of 60 Vbeta primers and 13 Jbeta primers. The method was immunoSEQ multiplex PCR; TCRdb's version includes in-frame clones alone and lacks a portion of them. The sample lists approximately 150,000 clones; roughly 85% were seen once. The sample comprised PBMCs. The receptors were sampled from a man aged 40-49 years in good health and CMV-seronegative.

The chain is built from TRBV28 and TRBJ2-1, with 7 bases fitting TRBD2. The junction had 6 bases not matched to a gene; V was cut back by 5 bases and J by 2 bases. Per germline, CDR1 MDHEN and CDR2 SYDVKM. The CDR3 loop spans 15 amino acids. Here the CDR3 DNA reads TGTGCCAGCAGTATAACAGCGGGGCCCTACAATGAGCAGTTCTTC. Protein sequence: CASSITAGPYNEQFF. The entire variable domain, with the rest obtained from reference TRBV28 and TRBJ2-1, is as follows: DVKVTQSSRYLVKRTGEKVFLECVQDMDHENMFWYRQDPGLGLRLIYFSYDVKMKEKGDIPEGYSVSREKKERFSLILESASTNQTSMYLCASSITAGPYNEQFFGPGTRLTVL.

This clone showed up just once. The chain links TRBV27 to TRBJ1-1, with 8 bases identical to TRBD1. Trimming cost V 6 bases and J 5 bases; bases outside gene matches: 11. The germline V gene has CDR1 MNHEY and CDR2 SMNVEV (reference sequence). CDR3 length equals 15 residues. The CDR3 DNA reads as TGTGCCAGCAGAGAGGCCCAGGGGGCGAGAACTGAAGCTTTCTTT. It codes for CASREAQGARTEAFF.

This clone has a single count. V and J are TRBV13 and TRBJ2-2; possible D gene TRBD1, 5 bases. Germline CDR1 and CDR2: PRHDT and FYEKMQ (reference sequence). This CDR3 has 15 amino acids. V was clipped by 0 bases and J by 4 bases, with 9 bases between them. The CDR3 bases are TGTGCCAGCAGCTTAGGGGGGCACGGCACCGGGGAGCTGTTTTTT. As protein: CASSLGGHGTGELFF.

The V gene is TRBV6-6, the J gene TRBJ2-7, with D possibly being TRBD1 (6 bases). Looked up from germline, CDR1 is MNHNY and CDR2 is SVGAGI (reference sequence). This CDR3 spans 13 amino acids. V shed 6 bases and J shed 4 bases, with 13 bases lying between them. Here the CDR3 reads CASSSVDSYEQYF. In nucleotides, the CDR3 is TGTGCCAGCAGCTCCGTGGACAGTTACGAGCAGTACTTC.

The V gene is TRBV9, the J gene TRBJ2-7, with D possibly being TRBD1 (7 bases). Trimming removed 2 bases from V and 3 bases from J, with 12 bases in between. This CDR3 spans 14 amino acids. CDR1 and CDR2 from the germline V gene are SGDLS and YYNGEE. This CDR3 is CASSVTQGGYEQYF. As DNA, the CDR3 is TGTGCCAGCAGCGTTACCCAGGGGGGCTACGAGCAGTACTTC.

The V gene is TRBV4-1, the J gene TRBJ1-2; the D is unclear. V was clipped by 0 bases and J by 4 bases, with 9 bases between them. Germline V gives CDR1 MGHRA, CDR2 YSYEKL. The CDR3 has 14 amino acids. The CDR3 loop reads CASSQDQQSYGYTF. The CDR3 bases are TGCGCCAGCAGCCAAGATCAACAGTCCTATGGCTACACCTTC.

The chain recombines TRBV28 with TRBJ1-2, with D perhaps TRBD1 (6 bases). CDR1 is MDHEN and CDR2 is SYDVKM in the germline V gene. This CDR3 contains 13 residues. V was trimmed by 8 bases and J by 8 bases, leaving 18 bases between them. CDR3 region: CASAPGGFGGYTF. CDR3 DNA: TGTGCCAGCGCCCCGGGGGGCTTCGGGGGCTACACCTTC.

The chain's CDR3 is CASSYASRGVVGNTIYF. The DNA for the CDR3 is TGTGCCAGCAGTTATGCCTCGCGGGGGGTTGTCGGAAACACCATATATTTT. The rearrangement uses TRBV28 and TRBJ1-3; TRBD1 might be the D (5 bases). Germline values: CDR1 MDHEN, CDR2 SYDVKM. The CDR3 extends over 17 amino acids. Trimming cost V 4 bases and J 4 bases, with 20 bases left between them.

J is TRBJ2-1 and V is TRBV5-1; 8 bases line up with TRBD1. Trimming cost V 4 bases and J 3 bases; bases outside gene matches: 6. The germline CDR1 and CDR2 sequences are SGHRS and YFSETQ. CDR3 length: 15 amino acids. This CDR3 reads CASSPGQESYNEQFF. The CDR3 DNA is TGCGCCAGCAGCCCGGGACAGGAGAGCTACAATGAGCAGTTCTTC.

As DNA, the CDR3 is TGCGCCAGCAGCTTGGAGACTGGGGCCGATACGCAGTATTTT. Amino acids: CASSLETGADTQYF. This chain connects TRBV5-1 to TRBJ2-3; D perhaps matches TRBD1 (5 bases). The germline V gene has CDR1 SGHRS and CDR2 YFSETQ. The CDR3 runs 14 residues. Trimming left V 0 bases short and J 6 bases short, with 11 bases between.